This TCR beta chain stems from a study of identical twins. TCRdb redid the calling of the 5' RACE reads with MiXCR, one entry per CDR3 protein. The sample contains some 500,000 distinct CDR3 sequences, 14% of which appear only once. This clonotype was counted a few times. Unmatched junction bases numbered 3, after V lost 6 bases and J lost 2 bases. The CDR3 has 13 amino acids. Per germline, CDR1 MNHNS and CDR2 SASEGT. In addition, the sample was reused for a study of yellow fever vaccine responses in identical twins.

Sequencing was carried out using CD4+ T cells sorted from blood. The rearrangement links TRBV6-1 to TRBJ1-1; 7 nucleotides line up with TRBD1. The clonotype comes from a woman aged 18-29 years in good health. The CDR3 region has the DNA TGTGCCAGCAGGGGGACAGCTAACACTGAAGCTTTCTTT. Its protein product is CASRGTANTEAFF.